Below, 23 T cell receptor beta chains from the same sample are listed, as sequenced in a study of shared clonotypes between healthy human individuals. TCRdb's copy holds only in-frame clones and misses some; the assay was immunoSEQ multiplex PCR. The table has 2,500,000 or so clones, about 92% seen once; the top ten hold more than 0.12%. The sequenced material came from naive CD4+ T cells sorted from blood. Subset here: CD45RA+ positively selected. These receptors were collected from a man aged 18-30 years in good health.

The chain is built from TRBV11-2 and TRBJ2-5; 8 positions agree with TRBD2. Unmatched junction bases numbered 10, after V lost 5 bases and J lost 5 bases. The CDR3 length is 15 residues. Germline V gives CDR1 SGHAT, CDR2 FQNNGV. CDR3 in amino acids: CASSRTGGDRETQYF. The CDR3, as DNA: TGTGCCAGCAGCCGAACGGGGGGGGATAGGGAGACCCAGTACTTC.

The chain joins TRBV6-5 to TRBJ1-4; 7 bases agree with TRBD1. This CDR3 has 15 residues. Trimming at V came to 5 bases and at J to 4 bases, leaving 7 bases not matched to a gene. CDR1 and CDR2 from the germline V gene are MNHEY and SVGAGI. The CDR3 sequence: CASSRQGALNEKLFF. The CDR3, as DNA: TGTGCCAGCAGTAGACAGGGAGCCCTTAATGAAAAACTGTTTTTT.

The chain carries TRBV6-6 and TRBJ1-6; unclear D gene. Germline CDR1 is MNHNY and CDR2 is SVGAGI (reference sequence). V was trimmed by 5 bases and J by 6 bases, leaving 14 bases between them. The CDR3 totals 15 residues. CDR3 bases: TGTGCCAGCAGTACCGTGTGGCTGTCTAATTCACCCCTCCACTTT. It is translated as CASSTVWLSNSPLHF.

The chain couples TRBV6-5 to TRBJ2-7; TRBD1 agrees at 9 bases. After removal of 4 bases from V and 3 bases from J, the junction contained 7 bases not matched to a gene. This CDR3 has 15 residues. Germline CDR1 and CDR2: MNHEY and SVGAGI. The CDR3 is CASSLPGQGGYEQYF. DNA of the CDR3: TGTGCCAGCAGTTTACCGGGACAGGGAGGCTACGAGCAGTACTTC.

This chain connects TRBV21-1 to TRBJ2-5. TRBV21-1 corresponds to a pseudogene. This CDR3 spans 14 amino acids. The CDR3 nucleotides are TGTGCCAGCAGCAAAGGGGCGATGGGGGAGACCCAGTACTTC. It is translated as CASSKGAMGETQYF.

The rearrangement links TRBV5-5 to TRBJ2-2; no reliable D call. The CDR3 contains 15 residues. V shed 4 bases and J shed 4 bases, with 14 bases lying between them. CDR1 and CDR2 (germline): SGHKS, YYEKEE (reference sequence). The CDR3 region has the DNA TGTGCCAGCAGCCTACTTTTGGATGGCACCGGGGAGCTGTTTTTT. Its translation: CASSLLLDGTGELFF.

The V call is TRBV9, the J call TRBJ2-2, with D maybe TRBD2 (6 bases). Trimming stripped 4 bases from V and 3 bases from J, with 13 bases between. The CDR3 sequence is 15 residues long. CDR1 and CDR2 from the germline V gene are SGDLS and YYNGEE. This chain's CDR3 is CASSSGGSYTGELFF. In nucleotides, the CDR3 is TGTGCCAGCAGCTCAGGAGGGTCCTACACCGGGGAGCTGTTTTTT.

The chain carries TRBV6-1 and TRBJ1-2; 10 bases are a match to TRBD1. This CDR3 region has 15 residues. The J segment lost 5 bases and the V segment lost 3 bases, leaving 6 bases of the junction unmatched. CDR1 MNHNS and CDR2 SASEGT come from the germline V gene. The CDR3 nucleotides are TGTGCCAGCAGTGACGTAAAGGGACAGGGGTATGGCTACACCTTC. Translating it yields CASSDVKGQGYGYTF.

The V gene is TRBV14, the J gene TRBJ2-5, with no clear D. This CDR3 has 13 residues. V gave up 1 base and J gave up 5 bases, with 8 bases separating them. Germline V lookup: CDR1 SGHDN, CDR2 FVKESK. The CDR3 nucleotides read TGTGCCAGCAGCCAAGGCATACGGGAGACCCAGTACTTC. Its protein product is CASSQGIRETQYF.

This chain joins TRBV21-1 and TRBJ2-4. TRBV21-1 is a pseudogene segment. The CDR3 runs 16 residues. CDR3 DNA sequence: TGTGCCAGCAGCAAAGTAAGGTCTCTAGCCAAAAACATTCAGTACTTC. Translated, it gives CASSKVRSLAKNIQYF.

This clone is a singleton in its sample. The rearrangement joins TRBV27 to TRBJ1-2; the D gene is possibly TRBD1 (6 bases). The V gene's germline CDR1 is MNHEY and CDR2 SMNVEV (reference sequence). The CDR3 runs 14 residues. V gave up 8 bases and J gave up 5 bases, with 18 bases separating them. DNA of the CDR3: TGTGCCAGCGGTGCCCCTGCCAGGGGTTATGGCTACACCTTC. It yields the protein CASGAPARGYGYTF.

The chain recombines TRBV7-3 with TRBJ2-2, with TRBD1 matching 10 bases. The CDR3 runs 16 residues. V lost 5 bases and J lost 6; bases outside the gene matches: 9. Per the germline V gene, CDR1 is SGHTA and CDR2 is FQGTGA. The CDR3 DNA follows: TGTGCCAGCAGCCCAATGGGGACAGGGGTTTCCGGGGAGCTGTTTTTT. Translating gives CASSPMGTGVSGELFF.

V usage is TRBV29-1 and J usage is TRBJ2-7, with TRBD1 identical over 9 bases. The ends lost 4 bases at V and 3 bases at J; junction bases unmatched: 7. The CDR3 has 14 amino acids. Per germline, CDR1 SQVTM and CDR2 ANQGSEA. The CDR3 bases are TGCAGCGTTGTGGGGAACAGGGGGCTCTACGAGCAGTACTTC. It translates to CSVVGNRGLYEQYF.

The chain joins TRBV7-8 to TRBJ1-1; D ambiguous. The CDR3 sequence is 12 residues long. V gave up 3 bases and J gave up 0 bases, with 2 bases separating them. Germline values: CDR1 SGHVS, CDR2 FQNEAQ. CDR3 protein: CASSFVNTEAFF. CDR3 coding DNA: TGTGCCAGCAGCTTCGTGAACACTGAAGCTTTCTTT. The full variable domain, completed using reference TRBV7-8 and TRBJ1-1, is GAGVSQSPRYKVAKRGQDVALRCDPISGHVSLFWYQQALGQGPEFLTYFQNEAQLDKSGLPSDRFFAERPEGSVSTLKIQRTQQEDSAVYLCASSFVNTEAFFGQGTRLTVV.

The rearrangement joins TRBV6-1 to TRBJ2-7; weak D call: TRBD1 (6 bases). The CDR3 runs 15 residues. Germline V lookup: CDR1 MNHNS, CDR2 SASEGT. Trimming shortened V by 5 bases and J by 2 bases, and 16 bases separated the two germline ends. CDR3 in DNA: TGTGCCAGCAGTTCGACAGGACCTCTCCCCTACGAGCAGTACTTC. It is translated as CASSSTGPLPYEQYF.

The gene calls are TRBV10-3 and TRBJ2-7; TRBD1 agrees at 9 bases. Germline CDR1 ENHRY, CDR2 SYGVKD. The CDR3 has 14 residues. After removal of 8 bases from V and 2 bases from J, the junction contained 7 bases not matched to a gene. The CDR3 loop reads CAIRNGTGTYEQYF. CDR3 nucleotide sequence: TGTGCCATCCGGAACGGGACAGGGACCTACGAGCAGTACTTC.

This chain connects TRBV25-1 to TRBJ2-7, with unresolved D. The germline CDR1 and CDR2 sequences are MGHDK and SYGVNS. CDR3 length: 15 residues. V was trimmed by 6 bases and J by 0 bases, leaving 15 bases between them. This CDR3 reads CASSPSYPGSYEQYF. Written as DNA, the CDR3 is TGTGCCAGCAGCCCAAGTTACCCAGGCTCCTACGAGCAGTACTTC.

This chain connects TRBV7-9 to TRBJ2-2; no definite D call. The CDR3 consists of 12 residues. The V gene's germline CDR1 is SEHNR and CDR2 FQNEAQ (reference sequence). V lost 1 base and J 6 bases, leaving 3 bases between the germline ends. In DNA form, the CDR3 reads TGTGCCAGCAGCTTAGATCCCGGGGAGCTGTTTTTT. Translated: CASSLDPGELFF. Looking up the rest from reference TRBV7-9 and TRBJ2-2 gives the full variable domain: DTGVSQNPRHKITKRGQNVTFRCDPISEHNRLYWYRQTLGQGPEFLTYFQNEAQLEKSRLLSDRFSAERPKGSFSTLEIQRTEQGDSAMYLCASSLDPGELFFGEGSRLTVL.

Comment on this clone: Other nucleotide sequences from this sample produce the same CDR3. V gene TRBV6-6 combines with J gene TRBJ1-6, with D perhaps TRBD1 (6 bases). Germline CDR1 reads MNHNY; CDR2 reads SVGAGI (reference sequence). This CDR3 is built from 15 residues. The V end lost 4 bases, the J end lost 7 bases, and 14 bases lay between the germline ends. The CDR3 is CASSSGGAGNSPLHF. The CDR3 coding sequence is TGTGCCAGCAGTTCCGGGGGCGCGGGGAATTCACCCCTCCACTTT.

The chain links TRBV10-3 to TRBJ2-2, with D uncertain. The CDR3 runs 14 residues. Germline CDR1 is ENHRY and CDR2 is SYGVKD. Trimming removed 7 bases at V and 0 bases at J, with 9 bases between. The CDR3, as DNA: TGTGCCATCAAAGACACCGCGAACACCGGGGAGCTGTTTTTT. Amino acid sequence: CAIKDTANTGELFF.

The chain joins TRBV27 to TRBJ2-7, with a weak D call TRBD1 (6 bases). The ends were cut back, 6 bases at V and 0 bases at J, with 12 bases in the middle. The CDR3 is made up of 14 amino acids. Germline values: CDR1 MNHEY, CDR2 SMNVEV (reference sequence). The CDR3: CASRGALSSYEQYF. DNA of the CDR3: TGTGCCAGCAGGGGGGCTTTAAGCTCCTACGAGCAGTACTTC.

The V gene is TRBV27, the J gene TRBJ1-2, with 11 bases lining up with TRBD1. Germline lookup yields CDR1 MNHEY and CDR2 SMNVEV (reference sequence). This CDR3 contains 14 residues. With 6 bases clipped from V and 4 bases from J, the junction kept 4 bases outside the gene matches. The CDR3 protein is CASSRGQGAYGYTF. In nucleotides, the CDR3 is TGTGCCAGCAGCCGCGGACAGGGGGCCTATGGCTACACCTTC.

The V call is TRBV11-2, the J call TRBJ1-1; TRBD1 is a possible D gene (5 bases). Trimming cost V 5 bases and J 1 base, with 11 bases left between them. Germline CDR1 SGHAT, CDR2 FQNNGV. The CDR3 has 14 residues. The CDR3 bases are TGTGCCAGCAGCCCCCTTGGGGCGAACACTGAAGCTTTCTTT. It codes for CASSPLGANTEAFF.